The entry that follows covers one TCR beta chain sequence. The data were obtained in a study of shared clonotypes between healthy human individuals. Assay: immunoSEQ multiplex PCR; the TCRdb copy retains only in-frame clones and omits some. The sample yields fewer than 1.8 million clones, 98% to 99% seen once. Germline values: CDR1 LGHNA, CDR2 YSLEER. V was shortened by 1 base and J by 2 bases, with 21 bases between the two germline ends. This CDR3 is 20 amino acids long. The receptor was isolated from a man in his thirties or forties in good health. J is TRBJ2-6 and V is TRBV4-3, with D perhaps matching TRBD2 (6 bases). Sequencing was performed on naive CD4+ T cells sorted from blood. Regarding subset: CD45RA+ positively selected. The CDR3 region is CASSQAPLSGRSAGANVLTF. The CDR3 DNA follows: TGCGCCAGCAGCCAAGCCCCTCTTAGCGGCCGAAGCGCTGGGGCCAACGTCCTGACTTTC.